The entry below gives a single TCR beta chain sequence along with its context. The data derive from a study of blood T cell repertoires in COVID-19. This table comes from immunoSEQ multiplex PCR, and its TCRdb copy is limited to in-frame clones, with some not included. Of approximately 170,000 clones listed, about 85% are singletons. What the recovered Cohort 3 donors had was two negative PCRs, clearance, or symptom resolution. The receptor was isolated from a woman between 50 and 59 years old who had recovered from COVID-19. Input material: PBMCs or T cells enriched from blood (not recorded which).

CDR3 bases: TGTGCCAGCAGTTACTCCGGGTCCTACTGGGAGCAGTACTTC. Translating gives CASSYSGSYWEQYF. The V and J genes are TRBV6-5 and TRBJ2-7; D is unclear. The CDR3 sequence is 14 residues long. Germline CDR1 is MNHEY and CDR2 is SVGAGI. The V gene lost 0 bases and the J gene lost 7 bases, with 13 bases spanning the gap.